Listed below are T cell receptor beta chains from one sample, sequenced in a study of blood T cell repertoires in COVID-19. Assay used: immunoSEQ multiplex PCR; TCRdb lists only in-frame clones, some missing. The sample has just over 300,000 clones, 90% seen once. The sequenced sample consisted of PBMCs or T cells enriched from blood (not recorded which). The receptors shown here come from a woman aged 18 to 35 with acute COVID-19. Both conserved end residues are part of each CDR3. A D gene is named only where the DNA matches it firmly.

TRBD1	TRBJ2-7	TRBV5-1	TGCGCCAGCAGCCTCGGACAGGGCAAGTACTTC	CASSLGQGKYF
TRBD2	TRBJ2-5	TRBV28	TGTGCCAGCAGTCCATATAGCGGGAGCTTAAGAGAGACCCAGTACTTC	CASSPYSGSLRETQYF
-	TRBJ1-6	TRBV5-1	TGCGCCAGCAGCTTAGGCGGTTTGAGCTCCTATAATTCACCCCTCCACTTT	CASSLGGLSSYNSPLHF
TRBD1	TRBJ1-6	TRBV5-4	TGTGCCAGCAGCTCCAGGGGGCTGGGTAATTCACCCCTCCACTTT	CASSSRGLGNSPLHF
TRBD1	TRBJ2-3	TRBV7-3	TGTGCCAGCAGCTGGGACAGGAGCACAGATACGCAGTATTTT	CASSWDRSTDTQYF
-	TRBJ2-2	TRBV24-1	TGTGCCACCAGGGGGGGGAACACCGGGGAGCTGTTTTTT	CATRGGNTGELFF
-	TRBJ2-7	TRBV11-3	TGTGCCAGCAGCTCGGGGAGCACCTACGAGCAGTACTTC	CASSSGSTYEQYF
-	TRBJ1-5	TRBV5-1	TGCGCCAGCAGCTTGGCAGGATCCGTCAATCAGCCCCAGCATTTT	CASSLAGSVNQPQHF
-	TRBJ2-2	TRBV15	TGTGCCACCAGCACCCTAGCGTACACCGGGGAGCTGTTTTTT	CATSTLAYTGELFF
-	TRBJ1-4	TRBV6-6	TGTGCCAGCAGCCTCAGGGTCCCTAATGAAAAACTGTTTTTT	CASSLRVPNEKLFF
TRBD1	TRBJ1-1	TRBV18	TGTGCCAGCTCGCCCGGACAGGGGACACTTCAGGTCTCTGAAGCTTTCTTT	CASSPGQGTLQVSEAFF